A single T cell receptor beta chain is shown here with its context. V lost 0 bases to trimming and J lost 4 bases, with 10 bases between them. The length of the CDR3 is 15 residues. The germline V gene encodes CDR1 SGHRS and CDR2 YFSETQ. Authors' processing steps: Nucleated cell counts were estimated from reference gene primer amplification. Here immunoSEQ multiplex PCR was the method, and the copy in TCRdb shows in-frame clones only, minus some. From that table come the V and J calls and clone size; the DNA was used to work out D and trimming. The data show approximately 210,000 clones, about four fifths seen once. This entry comes from a study of blood T cell repertoires in COVID-19.

The source is a woman in her fifties or sixties with active or convalescent COVID-19. The sample taken for sequencing was peripheral blood. V is TRBV5-1 and J is TRBJ2-2; D is possibly TRBD2 (6 bases). In DNA form, the CDR3 reads TGCGCCAGCAGCTTGGCGGCGGGGATCACCGGGGAGCTGTTTTTT. Amino acids: CASSLAAGITGELFF.